This record looks at one TCR beta chain sequence and its context. Its antigen remains unidentified. Being one base from a much bigger clone, this may be a read error. Genes and germline come from the mouse. The CDR3 end falls 4 residues outside the read, so it is completed with the germline J gene. Different DNA sequences within this sample yield the same CDR3. V lost 3 bases, J lost 1 base, and 4 bases lay in between. From germline, CDR1 is NSHNY and CDR2 SYGAGN. There are 12 residues in the CDR3. Extracted from the samples, RNA was reverse transcribed into cDNA to serve as the sequencing template. Profiled with immunoSEQ multiplex PCR; TCRdb holds only in-frame clones, not every one. The repertoire consists of 250,000 or so clones, none detected only once. This record comes from a study of CD8+ T cells in alopecia areata. Across the study: Transfer of skin from roughly 6-12-month-old C3H/HeJ graft donors with spontaneous alopecia was made to approximately 7-11-week-old female C3H/HeJ mice. Whole-study findings and limits: Patients shared TCRs less clearly than mice did, possibly owing to HLA. Researchers report lesional scalp, most notably alopecia totalis/universalis, outstripped normal scalp in clonality. Sequencing of scalp samples also includes resident alphabeta T cells from normal skin.

Sorting of pooled cutaneous lymph node cells used CD4, CD8alpha, NKG2D, NKG2ACE and other markers. The V gene is TRBV13-1, the J gene TRBJ1-1; no clear D gene. The origin of this receptor is a C3H/HeJ mouse with alopecia areata. The MHC haplotype of this mouse line is H2-k. Sequenced sample: CD4+ T cells sorted from a lymph node. CDR3 protein: CASSGRNTEVFF. The sequenced part of the CDR3 DNA is TGTGCCAGCAGTGGCAGGAACACA.